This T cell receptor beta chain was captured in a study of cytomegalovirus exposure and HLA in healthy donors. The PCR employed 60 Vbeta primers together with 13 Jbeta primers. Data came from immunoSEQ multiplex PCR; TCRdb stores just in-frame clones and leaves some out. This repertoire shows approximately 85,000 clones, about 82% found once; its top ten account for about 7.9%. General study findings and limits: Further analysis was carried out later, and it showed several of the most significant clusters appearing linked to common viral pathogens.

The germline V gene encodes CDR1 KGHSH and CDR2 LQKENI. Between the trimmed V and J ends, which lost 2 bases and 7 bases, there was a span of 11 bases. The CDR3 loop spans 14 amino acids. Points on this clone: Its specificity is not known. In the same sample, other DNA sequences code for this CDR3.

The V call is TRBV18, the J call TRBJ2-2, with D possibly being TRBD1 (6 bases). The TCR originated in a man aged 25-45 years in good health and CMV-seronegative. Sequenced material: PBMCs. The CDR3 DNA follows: TGTGCCAGCTCACCAATCAGGGACAACGGGGAGCTGTTTTTT. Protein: CASSPIRDNGELFF.